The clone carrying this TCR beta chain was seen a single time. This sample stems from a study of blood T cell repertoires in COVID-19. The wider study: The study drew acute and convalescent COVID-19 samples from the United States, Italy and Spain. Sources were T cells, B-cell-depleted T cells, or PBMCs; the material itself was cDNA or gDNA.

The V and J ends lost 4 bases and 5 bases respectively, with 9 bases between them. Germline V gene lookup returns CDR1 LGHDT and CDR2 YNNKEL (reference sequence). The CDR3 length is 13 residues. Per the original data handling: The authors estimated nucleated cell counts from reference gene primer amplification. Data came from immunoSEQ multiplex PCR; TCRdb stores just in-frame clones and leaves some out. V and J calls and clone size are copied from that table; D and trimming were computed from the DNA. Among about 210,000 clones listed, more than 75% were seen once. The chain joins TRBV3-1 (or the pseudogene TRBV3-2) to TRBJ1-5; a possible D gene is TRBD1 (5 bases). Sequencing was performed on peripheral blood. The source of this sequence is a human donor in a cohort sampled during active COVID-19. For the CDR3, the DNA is TGTGCCAGCAGCCCAGACAGTTATCAGCCCCAGCATTTT. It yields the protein CASSPDSYQPQHF.